This T cell receptor (beta chain) is from a study of T cells after yellow fever vaccination. TCRdb ran MiXCR on the 5' RACE reads and lists one entry per CDR3 protein. The sample shows 300,000 to 400,000 distinct CDR3 sequences, around 11% of them seen only once. This clonotype has ten or more counts. The CDR3 covers 11 residues. Between the trimmed V and J ends, which lost 3 bases and 4 bases, there was a span of 3 bases. Germline V lookup: CDR1 SGHTA, CDR2 FQGNSA. The receptor comes from a man between 18 and 35 years old who received the YFV17D yellow fever vaccine. The sequencing here drew on CD4+ T cells sorted from PBMCs, taken 45 days after the yellow fever booster vaccination. V gene TRBV7-2 combines with J gene TRBJ2-5; D is unclear. CDR3 sequence: CASSFIETQYF. In DNA, the CDR3 is TGTGCCAGCAGCTTTATAGAGACCCAGTACTTC.